These T cell receptor beta chains were read from a single sample in a study of lung T cells in sarcoidosis with Löfgren's syndrome. TCRdb redid the calling of the reads with MiXCR, one entry per CDR3 protein. This sample has around 21,000 distinct CDR3 sequences, with approximately 21% found just once. The sequenced sample was CD4+ T cells from PBMCs. The receptors originated from a human donor with sarcoidosis (Löfgren's syndrome or another form), or a control subject (not recorded which). CDR3s include the opening cysteine and the closing phenylalanine or tryptophan. Only part of the rows carry a size: once, few, many, or a class if the clone is expanded.

abundance: NA
v_gene: TRBV11-1
j_gene: TRBJ2-2
CDR3aa: CASSLDQPGGELFF

abundance: NA
v_gene: TRBV6-2/TRBV6-3
j_gene: TRBJ1-2
CDR3aa: CASSSGTGGAYGYTF

abundance: many
v_gene: TRBV7-2
j_gene: TRBJ2-5
CDR3aa: CASSAWEGVSETQYF

abundance: NA
v_gene: TRBV5-1
j_gene: TRBJ2-3
CDR3aa: CASGLRTGSTDTQYF

abundance: many
v_gene: TRBV19
j_gene: TRBJ1-4
CDR3aa: CASSIQGRSNEKLFF

abundance: many
v_gene: TRBV14
j_gene: TRBJ1-5
CDR3aa: CASSQGGSSNQPQHF

abundance: many
v_gene: TRBV12-3/TRBV12-4
j_gene: TRBJ2-1
CDR3aa: CASSIGGGNEQFF

abundance: many
v_gene: TRBV7-2
j_gene: TRBJ2-7
CDR3aa: CASSSGLAGGGEQYF

abundance: medium-sized
v_gene: TRBV6-2/TRBV6-3
j_gene: TRBJ2-4
CDR3aa: CASSYRGHLAKNIQYF

abundance: many
v_gene: TRBV12-3/TRBV12-4
j_gene: TRBJ2-3
CDR3aa: CASRTGTGFTDTQYF

abundance: many
v_gene: TRBV28
j_gene: TRBJ2-4
CDR3aa: CASSFRGGAKNIQYF

abundance: many
v_gene: TRBV30
j_gene: TRBJ2-7
CDR3aa: CAWSPSTTPLIF

abundance: NA
v_gene: TRBV11-2
j_gene: TRBJ2-1
CDR3aa: CASSLAGGPKQFF

abundance: few
v_gene: TRBV30
j_gene: TRBJ1-2
CDR3aa: CASTSPHSYGYTF

abundance: NA
v_gene: TRBV6-6
j_gene: TRBJ1-1
CDR3aa: CASSYRQLNTEAFF

abundance: NA
v_gene: TRBV7-2
j_gene: TRBJ1-1
CDR3aa: CASCLSRTANTEAFF

abundance: many
v_gene: TRBV5-4
j_gene: TRBJ2-5
CDR3aa: CASSSGTSGKQETQYF

abundance: many
v_gene: TRBV7-9
j_gene: TRBJ1-2
CDR3aa: CASSLDRVNYGYTF

abundance: many
v_gene: TRBV2
j_gene: TRBJ1-5
CDR3aa: CASSSDTYSNQPQHF

abundance: many
v_gene: TRBV24-1
j_gene: TRBJ2-3
CDR3aa: CATSDPGQGSTDTQYF

abundance: many
v_gene: TRBV6-1
j_gene: TRBJ2-7
CDR3aa: CASRGHFGGARQSSYEQYF

abundance: many
v_gene: TRBV10-3
j_gene: TRBJ1-6
CDR3aa: CAINTGKTNSPLHF

abundance: many
v_gene: TRBV25-1
j_gene: TRBJ1-1
CDR3aa: CASSVGGFSEAFF

abundance: NA
v_gene: TRBV4-2
j_gene: TRBJ2-5
CDR3aa: CASSKTDLQETQYF

abundance: NA
v_gene: TRBV20-1
j_gene: TRBJ1-5
CDR3aa: CSAYSPQGDNQPQHF

abundance: many
v_gene: TRBV28
j_gene: TRBJ1-1
CDR3aa: CASRRGRGYTEAFF

abundance: many
v_gene: TRBV7-2
j_gene: TRBJ1-1
CDR3aa: CASSLSSGKANTEAFF

abundance: medium-sized
v_gene: TRBV6-1
j_gene: TRBJ2-7
CDR3aa: CASQSPSGDTYEQYF

abundance: many
v_gene: TRBV19
j_gene: TRBJ2-1
CDR3aa: CASSKVLRTSGVNEQFF

abundance: many
v_gene: TRBV5-1
j_gene: TRBJ2-3
CDR3aa: CASSLSGDSTDTQYF

abundance: medium-sized
v_gene: TRBV15
j_gene: TRBJ1-1
CDR3aa: CATSRDKWTEAFF

abundance: many
v_gene: TRBV20-1
j_gene: TRBJ2-4
CDR3aa: CSARHQFPGELAKNIQYF

abundance: many
v_gene: TRBV5-1
j_gene: TRBJ1-1
CDR3aa: CASSADRVSEAFF

abundance: NA
v_gene: TRBV7-2
j_gene: TRBJ2-2
CDR3aa: CASSFFLTSGRGHRELFF

abundance: many
v_gene: TRBV3-1
j_gene: TRBJ2-3
CDR3aa: CASSPPSTDTQYF

abundance: once
v_gene: TRBV7-6
j_gene: TRBJ2-1
CDR3aa: CTSSPDRVSNEQFF

abundance: many
v_gene: TRBV30
j_gene: TRBJ2-3
CDR3aa: CAWSDRATDTQYF

abundance: many
v_gene: TRBV2
j_gene: TRBJ2-7
CDR3aa: CASSGLTGTYEQYF

abundance: NA
v_gene: TRBV12-3/TRBV12-4
j_gene: TRBJ2-3
CDR3aa: CASTRTRAESIDTQYF

abundance: many
v_gene: TRBV28
j_gene: TRBJ1-1
CDR3aa: CASSLSVGGRTEAFF

abundance: medium-sized
v_gene: TRBV27
j_gene: TRBJ1-3
CDR3aa: CASTTGGISGNTIYF

abundance: medium-sized
v_gene: TRBV28
j_gene: TRBJ1-5
CDR3aa: CASRPPTGDGQPQHF

abundance: medium-sized
v_gene: TRBV6-6
j_gene: TRBJ2-2
CDR3aa: CASSYSRNTGELFF

abundance: many
v_gene: TRBV7-2
j_gene: TRBJ2-5
CDR3aa: CASNPVGGQETQYF